One and the same sample provided the 32 T cell receptor beta chains below, sequenced in a study of T cells in narcolepsy. TCRdb keeps only in-frame clones here, not all; method: immunoSEQ multiplex PCR. Among some 19,000 clones listed, under 90% were seen once. The sequenced sample was memory (CD45RA-) CD4+ T cells from blood. These receptor sequences come from a human donor in good health.

The genes are TRBV2 and TRBJ1-5, with TRBD1 matching 8 bases. Germline CDR1 SNHLY, CDR2 FYNNEI. CDR3 size: 14 residues. Trimming cost V 0 bases and J 7 bases; bases outside gene matches: 2. This chain's CDR3 is CASSEASGGQPQHF. CDR3 coding DNA: TGTGCCAGCAGTGAAGCTTCAGGGGGCCAGCCCCAGCATTTT. Filled out from reference TRBV2 and TRBJ1-5, the complete variable domain reads EPEVTQTPSHQVTQMGQEVILRCVPISNHLYFYWYRQILGQKVEFLVSFYNNEISEKSEIFDDQFSVERPDGSNFTLKIRSTKLEDSAMYFCASSEASGGQPQHFGDGTRLSIL.

The gene calls are TRBV2 and TRBJ2-7; D is possibly TRBD1 (5 bases). V dropped 7 bases and J dropped 3 bases, with 13 bases sitting between them. The CDR3 extends over 13 amino acids. Germline V gives CDR1 SNHLY, CDR2 FYNNEI. The CDR3, as DNA: TGTGCCAGCACCGCGATAGACAGCTACGAGCAGTACTTC. Its translation: CASTAIDSYEQYF.

This sequence joins TRBV19 and TRBJ1-5; D remains ambiguous. CDR1 and CDR2 from the germline V gene are LNHDA and SQIVND (reference sequence). The V end was cut by 0 bases, the J end by 5 bases, with 14 bases between. This CDR3 has 16 amino acids. The CDR3 sequence: CASSIDFGSVYQPQHF. Written as DNA, the CDR3 is TGTGCCAGTAGTATAGATTTCGGGTCCGTCTATCAGCCCCAGCATTTT.

The gene calls are TRBV9 and TRBJ2-2; 10 nucleotides line up with TRBD2. This CDR3 has 16 residues. Unmatched junction bases numbered 7, after V lost 3 bases and J lost 5 bases. Germline assignment: CDR1 SGDLS and CDR2 YYNGEE. CDR3 residues: CASSAQAGGRTGELFF. CDR3 nucleotide sequence: TGTGCCAGCAGCGCGCAAGCGGGGGGGCGTACCGGGGAGCTGTTTTTT.

The rearrangement joins TRBV19 to TRBJ1-5; 12 bases are shared with TRBD1. The CDR3 totals 17 residues. CDR1 is LNHDA and CDR2 is SQIVND in the germline V gene (reference sequence). J lost 5 bases, V lost 4 bases, and 9 bases had no gene match. Here the CDR3 reads CASSSLTGTGGDQPQHF. CDR3 sequence (DNA): TGTGCCAGTAGTAGCCTTACCGGGACAGGGGGCGATCAGCCCCAGCATTTT.

In its sample, this clone was seen once. V and J are TRBV19 and TRBJ2-7; 8 nucleotides match TRBD2. Germline CDR1 LNHDA, CDR2 SQIVND (reference sequence). There are 13 residues in the CDR3. V was clipped by 9 bases and J by 6 bases; unmatched bases: 10. The DNA for the CDR3 is TGTGCCAGCACCCCGGGAGGGGAAAGCGAGCAGTACTTC. This encodes CASTPGGESEQYF.

This chain joins TRBV19 and TRBJ2-2; TRBD1 is a possible D gene (6 bases). This CDR3 contains 14 residues. Trimming took off 5 bases at V and 1 base at J, with 8 bases between the two ends. Germline CDR1 is LNHDA and CDR2 is SQIVND (reference sequence). Here the CDR3 reads CASSGTRNTGELFF. CDR3 sequence (DNA): TGTGCCAGTAGTGGGACACGGAACACCGGGGAGCTGTTTTTT. Full variable domain (rest looked up from reference TRBV19 and TRBJ2-2): DGGITQSPKYLFRKEGQNVTLSCEQNLNHDAMYWYRQDPGQGLRLIYYSQIVNDFQKGDIAEGYSVSREKKESFPLTVTSAQKNPTAFYLCASSGTRNTGELFFGEGSRLTVL.

In this sample, this clone turned up a few times. This chain connects TRBV11-3 to TRBJ1-2, with D possibly being TRBD1 (6 bases). Trimming removed 5 bases from V and 7 bases from J, with 20 bases in between. Per germline, CDR1 SGHNT and CDR2 YENEEA. CDR3 length: 15 amino acids. The CDR3 here is CASSHGNGGASGYTF. In DNA, the CDR3 is TGTGCCAGCAGCCATGGCAATGGGGGGGCGTCTGGCTACACCTTC.

The chain employs TRBV6-1 and TRBJ1-1, with D tentatively TRBD1 (5 bases). CDR3 length: 14 amino acids. The V end lost 6 bases, the J end lost 1 base, and 12 bases lay between the germline ends. CDR1 and CDR2 from the germline V gene are MNHNS and SASEGT. In nucleotides, the CDR3 is TGTGCCAGCAGCCAGGGACGGTCGAACACTGAAGCTTTCTTT. Translating it yields CASSQGRSNTEAFF.

The chain has TRBV18 and TRBJ2-7; perhaps TRBD1 as D (5 bases). This CDR3 region has 14 residues. The ends were cut back, 3 bases at V and 6 bases at J, with 15 bases in the middle. In germline, CDR1 is KGHSH, CDR2 LQKENI. The CDR3 DNA reads as TGTGCCAGCTCACCGTCGGCAGGGCTTGGCGAGCAGTACTTC. Translated: CASSPSAGLGEQYF.

The chain couples TRBV6-5 to TRBJ2-3; 9 bases line up with TRBD2. The CDR3 has 14 amino acids. Germline V lookup: CDR1 MNHEY, CDR2 SVGAGI. Trimming cost V 8 bases and J 4 bases; bases outside gene matches: 7. As DNA, the CDR3 is TGTGCCAGCCTGGCGGGGGGGCTGGCAGATACGCAGTATTTT. It is translated as CASLAGGLADTQYF.

The chain uses TRBV6-1 and TRBJ1-2; D gene ambiguous. This CDR3 is 13 amino acids long. Trimming removed 2 bases at V and 4 bases at J, with 8 bases between. CDR1 is MNHNS and CDR2 is SASEGT in the germline V gene. CDR3 sequence reads: CASSERESYGYTF. The CDR3 bases are TGTGCCAGCAGTGAACGGGAGTCCTATGGCTACACCTTC.

This clone showed up just a few times. This chain joins TRBV30 and TRBJ1-1; perhaps TRBD1 as D (5 bases). From germline, CDR1 is GTSNPN and CDR2 SVGIG (reference sequence). This CDR3 region has 12 residues. V lost 0 bases and J 14 bases, leaving 16 bases between the germline ends. The CDR3, as DNA: TGTGCCTGGAGTGTTACCGGGACTGGTAAATTCTTT. It specifies CAWSVTGTGKFF.

The chain combines TRBV15 with TRBJ1-2; 8 nucleotides match TRBD1. There are 13 residues in the CDR3. CDR1 is LNHNV and CDR2 is YYDKDF in the germline V gene (reference sequence). The V gene end was trimmed by 5 bases and the J gene end by 3 bases; junction bases not matched to a gene: 2. The CDR3, as DNA: TGTGCCACCAGCCCGGACAGGGACTATGGCTACACCTTC. Residues: CATSPDRDYGYTF.

This clone was seen more than once but under ten times. The genes are TRBV5-5 and TRBJ2-7; TRBD2 matches at 8 bases. CDR1 SGHKS and CDR2 YYEKEE come from the germline V gene (reference sequence). The CDR3 spans 14 residues. J lost 2 bases, V lost 6 bases, and 7 bases had no gene match. CDR3 nucleotides: TGTGCCAGCAAAAAAGCGGGAGACGCCTACGAGCAGTACTTC. The encoded protein is CASKKAGDAYEQYF.

This clone occurred once. The J gene is TRBJ1-1, the V gene TRBV6-5, with unresolved D. Germline CDR1 reads MNHEY; CDR2 reads SVGAGI. The V and J ends lost 7 bases and 2 bases respectively, with 5 bases between them. The CDR3 contains 11 residues. The CDR3: CASNHNTEAFF. As DNA, the CDR3 is TGTGCCAGCAACCATAACACTGAAGCTTTCTTT.

The V call is TRBV6-5, the J call TRBJ1-5, with D tentatively TRBD1 (6 bases). The germline CDR1 and CDR2 sequences are MNHEY and SVGAGI. The CDR3 runs to 14 residues. Between the trimmed V and J ends, which lost 6 bases and 4 bases, there was a span of 13 bases. The CDR3 spells CASSRGGGNQPQHF. CDR3 DNA sequence: TGTGCCAGCAGCCGCGGGGGCGGGAATCAGCCCCAGCATTTT.

V is TRBV6-1 and J is TRBJ2-7; 8 nucleotides align to TRBD2. The CDR3 totals 15 residues. V dropped 7 bases and J dropped 3; count of bases not matched to a gene: 11. Germline values: CDR1 MNHNS, CDR2 SASEGT. Here the CDR3 reads CASKRKRESGYEQYF. Here the CDR3 DNA reads TGTGCCAGCAAAAGAAAGCGGGAGTCCGGCTACGAGCAGTACTTC.

This clone occurred once. The chain employs TRBV19 and TRBJ2-2; 8 bases map to TRBD1. Per germline, CDR1 LNHDA and CDR2 SQIVND (reference sequence). Germline trimming cut 6 bases from V and 1 base from J; bases unmatched to any gene: 7. The CDR3 consists of 16 residues. CDR3: CASSRSRGLNTGELFF. For the CDR3, the DNA is TGTGCCAGTAGCCGCTCCAGGGGGCTGAACACCGGGGAGCTGTTTTTT.

The CDR3 sequence is CASSRAGTQETQYF. The CDR3 bases are TGTGCCAGCAGCAGGGCAGGGACCCAAGAGACCCAGTACTTC. The V call is TRBV5-4, the J call TRBJ2-5; TRBD1 or TRBD2 may be the D gene (5 bases each). CDR1 and CDR2 from the germline V gene are SGHNT and YYREEE (reference sequence). The ends were cut back, 4 bases at V and 1 base at J, with 11 bases in the middle. The CDR3 extends over 14 amino acids.

The chain carries TRBV6-5 and TRBJ1-1, with no clear D. The V and J ends lost 5 bases and 3 bases respectively, with 13 bases between them. Germline V gene sequence: CDR1 MNHEY, CDR2 SVGAGI. The CDR3 spans 14 residues. The CDR3 loop reads CASSKTGPDTEAFF. In DNA, the CDR3 is TGTGCCAGCAGTAAGACCGGACCGGACACTGAAGCTTTCTTT.

This rearrangement joins TRBV2 to TRBJ2-3, with D perhaps matching TRBD1 or TRBD2 (5 bases each). This CDR3 is built from 13 residues. Trimming cost V 0 bases and J 14 bases, with 15 bases left between them. Germline loops: CDR1 SNHLY, CDR2 FYNNEI. CDR3 residues: CASSEAGDLQRYF. The CDR3 DNA reads TGTGCCAGCAGTGAAGCGGGGGACCTGCAAAGGTATTTT. Full variable domain (remainder filled in from reference TRBV2 and TRBJ2-3): EPEVTQTPSHQVTQMGQEVILRCVPISNHLYFYWYRQILGQKVEFLVSFYNNEISEKSEIFDDQFSVERPDGSNFTLKIRSTKLEDSAMYFCASSEAGDLQRYFGPGTRLTVL.

The genes are TRBV5-4 and TRBJ1-1; TRBD1 matches 7 bases. CDR1 is SGHNT, CDR2 YYREEE, per germline (reference sequence). The length of the CDR3 is 14 residues. The ends lost 4 bases at V and 2 bases at J; junction bases unmatched: 5. The CDR3: CASSGGQQNTEAFF. DNA for the CDR3: TGTGCCAGCAGCGGGGGACAGCAAAACACTGAAGCTTTCTTT.

The V and J genes are TRBV21-1 and TRBJ2-7; the listed D gene, TRBD2, was not tested against the DNA. TRBV21-1 is recorded as a pseudogene. The CDR3 is 15 amino acids. CDR3 sequence reads: CASSRGEAGVDEQYF. CDR3 bases: TGTGCCAGCAGCCGTGGGGAAGCGGGAGTCGACGAGCAGTACTTC.

The chain uses TRBV9 and TRBJ1-1, with D uncertain. CDR1 SGDLS and CDR2 YYNGEE come from the germline V gene. The ends were cut back, 0 bases at V and 1 base at J, with 10 bases in the middle. This CDR3 has 15 residues. The CDR3 nucleotides are TGTGCCAGCAGCGTAGGGCACATCACGAACACTGAAGCTTTCTTT. Encoded protein: CASSVGHITNTEAFF. Using reference TRBV9 and TRBJ1-1 for the parts outside the CDR3, the full variable domain is DSGVTQTPKHLITATGQRVTLRCSPRSGDLSVYWYQQSLDQGLQFLIQYYNGEERAKGNILERFSAQQFPDLHSELNLSSLELGDSALYFCASSVGHITNTEAFFGQGTRLTVV.

The chain recombines TRBV14 with TRBJ2-7; D unresolved. CDR1 and CDR2 from the germline V gene are SGHDN and FVKESK. The V end lost 4 bases, the J end lost 3 bases, and 10 bases lay between the germline ends. This CDR3 contains 13 residues. CDR3 nucleotide sequence: TGTGCCAGCAGCCCTACACGACTCTACGAGCAGTACTTC. The encoded protein is CASSPTRLYEQYF.

This chain uses TRBV10-1 with TRBJ2-7; D call uncertain. The CDR3 is 14 residues long. The V gene lost 0 bases and the J gene lost 1 base, with 7 bases spanning the gap. CDR1 is WNHNN, CDR2 SYGVQD, per germline (reference sequence). CDR3 amino acids: CASSESGTSYEQYF. In DNA form, the CDR3 reads TGCGCCAGCAGTGAGTCCGGCACTTCCTACGAGCAGTACTTC.

The chain couples TRBV6-5 to TRBJ1-1; no clear D gene. The CDR3 length is 13 residues. The V end was cut by 5 bases, the J end by 6 bases, with 13 bases between. Germline-derived CDR1 and CDR2 are MNHEY and SVGAGI. CDR3 protein: CASSEWREAEAFF. As DNA, the CDR3 is TGTGCCAGCAGTGAATGGCGGGAGGCTGAAGCTTTCTTT.

V gene TRBV10-3 combines with J gene TRBJ2-5; 10 bases are a match to TRBD2. Germline V gene data show CDR1 as ENHRY and CDR2 as SYGVKD. V lost 3 bases to trimming and J lost 0 bases; unmatched junction nucleotides: 7. This CDR3 contains 17 residues. The CDR3 sequence: CAISDPGLAGDQETQYF. Written as DNA, the CDR3 is TGTGCCATCAGTGACCCTGGTCTAGCGGGAGACCAAGAGACCCAGTACTTC.

The rearrangement uses TRBV7-2 and TRBJ2-3; 10 bases are shared with TRBD1. V shed 4 bases, J shed 5 bases, and the junction held 6 bases outside the gene matches. The CDR3 consists of 15 residues. Germline values: CDR1 SGHTA, CDR2 FQGNSA. This CDR3 is CASSSGTGDGDTQYF. The CDR3 coding sequence is TGTGCCAGCAGCTCCGGGACAGGGGACGGAGATACGCAGTATTTT.

The chain has TRBV7-2 and TRBJ2-1; D may be TRBD1 (6 bases). Per germline, CDR1 SGHTA and CDR2 FQGNSA. The length of the CDR3 is 15 residues. Trimming shortened V by 4 bases and J by 6 bases, and 16 bases separated the two germline ends. This CDR3 reads CASSSGVLGLNEQFF. As DNA, the CDR3 is TGTGCCAGCAGCTCAGGGGTTTTAGGACTCAATGAGCAGTTCTTC.

The chain employs TRBV7-2 and TRBJ1-1, with D tentatively TRBD1 (5 bases). The CDR3 is 15 residues long. The germline gives CDR1 SGHTA, CDR2 FQGNSA. V gave up 1 base and J gave up 5 bases, with 14 bases separating them. CDR3 in amino acids: CASSLGPGVGTEAFF. The CDR3 bases are TGTGCCAGCAGCTTAGGGCCGGGGGTCGGAACTGAAGCTTTCTTT.